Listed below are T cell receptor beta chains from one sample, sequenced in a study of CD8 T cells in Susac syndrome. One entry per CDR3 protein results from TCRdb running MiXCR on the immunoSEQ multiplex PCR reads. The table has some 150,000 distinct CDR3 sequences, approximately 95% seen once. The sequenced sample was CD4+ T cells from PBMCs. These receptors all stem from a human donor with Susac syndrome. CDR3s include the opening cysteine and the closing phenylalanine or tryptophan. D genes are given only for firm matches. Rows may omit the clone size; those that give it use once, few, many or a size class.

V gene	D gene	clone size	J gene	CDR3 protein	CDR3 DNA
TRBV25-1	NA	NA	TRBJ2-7	CASSGGGGGSYEQYF	TGTGCCAGCAGTGGCGGGGGCGGAGGCTCCTACGAGCAGTACTTC
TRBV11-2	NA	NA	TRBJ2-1	CASSLDYEQFF	TGTGCCAGCAGCTTAGACTATGAGCAGTTCTTC
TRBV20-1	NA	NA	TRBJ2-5	CSASGLLGVGETQYF	TGCAGTGCATCCGGACTATTGGGGGTGGGGGAGACCCAGTACTTC
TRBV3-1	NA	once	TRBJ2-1	CASSQSPRLEQFF	TGTGCCAGCAGCCAATCCCCGAGACTAGAGCAGTTCTTC
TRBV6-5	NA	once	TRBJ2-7	CASSDRSEQYF	TGTGCCAGCAGCGATCGTAGTGAGCAGTACTTC
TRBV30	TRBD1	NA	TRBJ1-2	CAWSTDRANYGYTF	TGTGCCTGGAGTACTGACAGGGCCAACTATGGCTACACCTTC
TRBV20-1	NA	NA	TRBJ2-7	CSAAGQSLHEQYF	TGCAGCGCGGCAGGACAAAGCCTCCACGAGCAGTACTTC
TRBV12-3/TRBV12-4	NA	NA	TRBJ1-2	CASSLAQSLNGYTF	TGTGCCAGCAGTTTAGCGCAGAGCCTCAATGGCTACACCTTC
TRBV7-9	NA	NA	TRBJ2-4	CASSLAQSLQYF	TGTGCCAGCAGCTTAGCGCAAAGCCTTCAGTACTTC
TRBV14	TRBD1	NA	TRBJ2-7	CASSQVGQGTDEQYF	TGTGCCAGCAGCCAAGTCGGGCAGGGGACAGACGAGCAGTACTTC
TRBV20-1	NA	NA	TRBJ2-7	CSASLEQAYEQYF	TGCAGTGCTAGCTTAGAACAGGCCTACGAGCAGTACTTC
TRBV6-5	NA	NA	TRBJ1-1	CASSYSTGRGSTEAFF	TGTGCCAGCAGTTACTCAACAGGCCGGGGGAGCACTGAAGCTTTCTTT
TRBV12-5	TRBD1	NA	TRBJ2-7	CASGGTGGREQYF	TGTGCTAGTGGAGGGACAGGGGGCCGAGAGCAGTACTTC
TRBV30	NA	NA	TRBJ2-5	CAWSTAGGETQYF	TGTGCCTGGAGTACAGCCGGAGGAGAGACCCAGTACTTC
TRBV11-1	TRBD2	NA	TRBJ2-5	CASSSLPGLAEETQYF	TGTGCCAGCAGCTCTCTACCGGGACTAGCGGAAGAGACCCAGTACTTC
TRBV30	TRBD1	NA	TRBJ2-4	CAWAGGQGRIQYF	TGTGCCTGGGCAGGGGGACAGGGAAGGATTCAGTACTTC
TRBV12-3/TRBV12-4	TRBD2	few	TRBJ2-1	CASSLGLADEQFF	TGTGCCAGCAGTTTAGGACTAGCCGATGAGCAGTTCTTC
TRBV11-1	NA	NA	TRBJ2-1	CASSLKGKEQFF	TGTGCCAGCAGCTTAAAGGGAAAGGAGCAGTTCTTC
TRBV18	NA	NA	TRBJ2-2	CASSRLPNTGELFF	TGTGCCAGCTCAAGACTACCGAACACCGGGGAGCTGTTTTTT
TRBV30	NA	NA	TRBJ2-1	CAWSVASVTYNEQFF	TGTGCCTGGAGTGTGGCTAGCGTGACCTACAATGAGCAGTTCTTC
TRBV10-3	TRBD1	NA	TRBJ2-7	CAIRERDRGNRGSYEQYF	TGTGCCATCCGAGAAAGGGACAGGGGGAATCGCGGCTCCTACGAGCAGTACTTC
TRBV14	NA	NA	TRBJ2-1	CASSQGLFGSHNEQFF	TGTGCCAGCAGCCAAGGACTATTTGGATCTCACAATGAGCAGTTCTTC
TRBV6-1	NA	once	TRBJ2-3	CASSARGEDTQYF	TGTGCCAGCAGTGCCAGGGGCGAGGATACGCAGTATTTT
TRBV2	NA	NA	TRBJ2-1	CASRGSGEQFF	TGTGCCAGCAGAGGGTCGGGTGAGCAGTTCTTC
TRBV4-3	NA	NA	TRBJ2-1	CASSQVSGRNEQFF	TGCGCCAGCAGCCAAGTTTCGGGGCGCAATGAGCAGTTCTTC
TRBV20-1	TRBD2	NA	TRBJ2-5	CSARLRGVETQYF	TGCAGTGCTAGATTACGGGGGGTAGAGACCCAGTACTTC
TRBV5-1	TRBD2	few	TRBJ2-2	CASSSRSGSRNTGELFF	TGCGCCAGCAGCTCGCGGAGCGGGAGTCGCAACACCGGGGAGCTGTTTTTT
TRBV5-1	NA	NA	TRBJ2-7	CASSPPGAQGRLEQYF	TGCGCCAGCAGCCCCCCCGGGGCACAGGGTCGGCTCGAGCAGTACTTC
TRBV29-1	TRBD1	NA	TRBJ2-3	CSVDRGATQYF	TGCAGCGTAGACAGGGGAGCAACGCAGTATTTT
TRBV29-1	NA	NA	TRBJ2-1	CSGHTGTTYNEQFF	TGCAGCGGGCATACCGGGACCACCTACAATGAGCAGTTCTTC
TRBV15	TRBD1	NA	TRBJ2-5	CATSRSGQDEETQYF	TGTGCCACCAGCAGATCGGGACAGGATGAGGAGACCCAGTACTTC
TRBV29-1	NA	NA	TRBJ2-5	CSVGRRLGDGETQYF	TGCAGCGTCGGCCGCAGGCTAGGGGACGGAGAGACCCAGTACTTC
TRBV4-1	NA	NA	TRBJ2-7	CASSRAGSSYEQYF	TGCGCCAGCAGTAGGGCGGGAAGCTCCTACGAGCAGTACTTC
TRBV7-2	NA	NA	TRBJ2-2	CASSLGSWAGELFF	TGTGCCAGCAGCTTAGGTAGCTGGGCCGGGGAGCTGTTTTTT
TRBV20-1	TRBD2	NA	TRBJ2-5	CSASSGRLGETQYF	TGCAGTGCGAGTAGCGGGAGGCTGGGGGAGACCCAGTACTTC
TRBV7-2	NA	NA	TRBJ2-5	CASSSRTEETQYF	TGTGCCAGCAGCTCCAGGACAGAAGAGACCCAGTACTTC
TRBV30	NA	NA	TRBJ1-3	CAWGGASGNTIYF	TGTGCCTGGGGTGGCGCCTCTGGAAACACCATATATTTT
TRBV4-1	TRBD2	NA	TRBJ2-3	CASSQPVWRGVTDTQYF	TGCGCCAGCAGCCAACCCGTGTGGCGGGGGGTTACAGATACGCAGTATTTT
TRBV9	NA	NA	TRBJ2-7	CASSPRDSSSYEQYF	TGTGCCAGCAGCCCGCGGGACAGCAGCTCCTACGAGCAGTACTTC
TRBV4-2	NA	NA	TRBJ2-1	CASSPLGGQGAYNEQFF	TGTGCCAGCAGCCCTTTAGGGGGGCAGGGGGCCTACAATGAGCAGTTCTTC
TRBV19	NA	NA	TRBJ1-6	CASSIVLRNSPLHF	TGTGCCAGTAGTATAGTTCTCCGGAATTCACCCCTCCACTTT
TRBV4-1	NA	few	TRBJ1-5	CASSPFTGGQPQHF	TGCGCCAGCAGCCCGTTCACGGGGGGTCAGCCCCAGCATTTT
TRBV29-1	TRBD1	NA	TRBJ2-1	CSVVLGQAWQFF	TGCAGCGTTGTGTTGGGACAGGCATGGCAGTTCTTC
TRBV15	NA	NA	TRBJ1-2	CATSSHGNNYGYTF	TGTGCCACCAGCAGCCATGGAAACAACTATGGCTACACCTTC
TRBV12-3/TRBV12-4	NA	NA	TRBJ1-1	CASSLNRNTEAFF	TGTGCCAGCAGTTTAAACAGAAACACTGAAGCTTTCTTT
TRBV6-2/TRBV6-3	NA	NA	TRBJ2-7	CASSYDRTYEQYF	TGTGCCAGCAGTTATGACAGGACCTACGAGCAGTACTTC
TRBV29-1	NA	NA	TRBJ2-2	CSARGAANTGELFF	TGCAGCGCCAGAGGGGCTGCAAACACCGGGGAGCTGTTTTTT
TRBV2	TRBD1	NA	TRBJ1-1	CASSFDRVATEAFF	TGTGCCAGCAGTTTCGACAGGGTAGCCACTGAAGCTTTCTTT
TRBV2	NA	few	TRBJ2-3	CASRLADTQYF	TGTGCCAGCCGGCTGGCAGATACGCAGTATTTT
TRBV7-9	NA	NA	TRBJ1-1	CASRSLGTTEAFF	TGTGCCAGCAGGTCCCTAGGGACCACTGAAGCTTTCTTT
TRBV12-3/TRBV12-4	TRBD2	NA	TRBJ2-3	CASRLGLAGASDTQYF	TGTGCCAGCAGATTAGGACTAGCGGGAGCTTCGGATACGCAGTATTTT